This T cell receptor beta chain was recorded in a study of spatial heterogeneity in lung cancer. Study-wide findings and caveats: For expanded intratumoral alpha and beta TCRs, counts tracked tumor mutation counts.

This clonotype showed up many times. Its specificity is not known. TCRdb independently ran MiXCR on the 5' RACE reads; one entry per CDR3 protein. The sample has 8,500 to 10,000 distinct CDR3 sequences; 2.5% to 3.5% are singletons. Regarding time point: sample taken at primary tumor resection. Sequencing was performed on whole RNA extracted from tumor and nontumor lung tissue, or from frozen PBMC, and the material was left unsorted. The sequence was collected from a male donor with early-stage non-small cell lung cancer. The sample consisted of lung tumor tissue, taken at surgery.

The CDR3 spells CAWSPTPRGIGIGYGYTF. The DNA for the CDR3 is TGTGCCTGGAGTCCCACCCCTCGAGGGATAGGTATTGGCTATGGCTACACCTTC. V usage is TRBV30 and J usage is TRBJ1-2; D is ambiguous. V lost 2 bases and J 4 bases, leaving 26 bases between the germline ends. In germline, CDR1 is GTSNPN, CDR2 SVGIG (reference sequence). The CDR3 contains 18 residues.